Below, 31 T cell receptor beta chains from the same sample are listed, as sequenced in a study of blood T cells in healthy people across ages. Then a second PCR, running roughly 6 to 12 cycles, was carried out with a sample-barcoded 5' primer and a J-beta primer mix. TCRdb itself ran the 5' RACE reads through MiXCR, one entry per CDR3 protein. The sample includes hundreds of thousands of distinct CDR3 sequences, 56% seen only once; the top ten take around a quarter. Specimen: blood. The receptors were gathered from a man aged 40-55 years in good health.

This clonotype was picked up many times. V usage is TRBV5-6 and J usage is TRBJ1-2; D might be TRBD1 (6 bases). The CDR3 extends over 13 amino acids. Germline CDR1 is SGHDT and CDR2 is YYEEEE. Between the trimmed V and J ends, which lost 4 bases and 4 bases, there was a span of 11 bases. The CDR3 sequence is CASSNTGFYGYTF. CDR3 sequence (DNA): TGTGCCAGCAGCAACACAGGGTTCTATGGCTACACCTTC.

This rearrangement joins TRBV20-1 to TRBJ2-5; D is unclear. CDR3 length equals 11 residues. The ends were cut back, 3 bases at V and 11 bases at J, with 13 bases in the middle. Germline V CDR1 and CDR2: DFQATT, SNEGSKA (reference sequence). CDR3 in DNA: TGCAGTGCTAGGTCAATATCCGGGCAGTACTTC. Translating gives CSARSISGQYF.

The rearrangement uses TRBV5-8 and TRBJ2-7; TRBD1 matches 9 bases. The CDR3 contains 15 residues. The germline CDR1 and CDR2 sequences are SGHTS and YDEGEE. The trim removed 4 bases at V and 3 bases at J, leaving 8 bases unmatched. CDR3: CASSPWTGVVYEQYF. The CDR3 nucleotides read TGTGCCAGCAGCCCTTGGACAGGGGTTGTCTACGAGCAGTACTTC.

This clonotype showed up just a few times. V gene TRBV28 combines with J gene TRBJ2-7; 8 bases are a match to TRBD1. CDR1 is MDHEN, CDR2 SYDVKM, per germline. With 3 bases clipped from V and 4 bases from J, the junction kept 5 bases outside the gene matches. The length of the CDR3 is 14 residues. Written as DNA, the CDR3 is TGTGCCAGCAGTTTTACACAGGGGGTTTACGAGCAGTACTTC. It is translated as CASSFTQGVYEQYF. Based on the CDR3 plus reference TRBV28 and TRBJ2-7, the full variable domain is DVKVTQSSRYLVKRTGEKVFLECVQDMDHENMFWYRQDPGLGLRLIYFSYDVKMKEKGDIPEGYSVSREKKERFSLILESASTNQTSMYLCASSFTQGVYEQYFGPGTRLTVT.

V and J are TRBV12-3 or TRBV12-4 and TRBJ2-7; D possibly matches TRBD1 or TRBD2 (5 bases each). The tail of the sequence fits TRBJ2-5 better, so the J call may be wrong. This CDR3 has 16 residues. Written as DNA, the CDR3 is TGTGCCAGCAGTTTCCTTCTCACGGGACGGGGAGAGACCCAGTACTTC. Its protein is CASSFLLTGRGETQYF.

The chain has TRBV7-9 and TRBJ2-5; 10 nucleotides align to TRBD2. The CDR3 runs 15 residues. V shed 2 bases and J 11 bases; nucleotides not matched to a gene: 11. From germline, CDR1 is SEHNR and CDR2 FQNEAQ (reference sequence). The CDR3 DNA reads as TGTGCCAGCAGCTTACAGCGGGAGGGCTTGAATGAGCAGTACTTC. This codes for CASSLQREGLNEQYF.

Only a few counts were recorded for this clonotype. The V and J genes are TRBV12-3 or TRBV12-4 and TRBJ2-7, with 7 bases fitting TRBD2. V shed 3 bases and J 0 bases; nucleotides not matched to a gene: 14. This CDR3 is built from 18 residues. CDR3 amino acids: CASSLPSGGQKSSYEQYF. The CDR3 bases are TGTGCCAGCAGTTTGCCTAGCGGCGGGCAAAAGAGCTCCTACGAGCAGTACTTC.

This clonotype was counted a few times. The CDR3 here is CSVEGRQYGYTF. Here the CDR3 DNA reads TGCAGCGTTGAGGGACGACAGTATGGCTACACCTTC. The V call is TRBV29-1, the J call TRBJ1-2; possibly TRBD1 for D (5 bases). CDR1 is SQVTM and CDR2 is ANQGSEA in the germline V gene. The CDR3 spans 12 residues. V was pared by 3 bases and J by 5 bases, with 10 bases between.

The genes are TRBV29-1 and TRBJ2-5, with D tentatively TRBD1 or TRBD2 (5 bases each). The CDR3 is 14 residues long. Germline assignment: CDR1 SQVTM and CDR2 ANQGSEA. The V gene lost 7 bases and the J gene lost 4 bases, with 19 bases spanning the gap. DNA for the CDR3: TGCAGCGCTCAGAGGGGATACGGTGGAGAGACCCAGTACTTC. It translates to CSAQRGYGGETQYF. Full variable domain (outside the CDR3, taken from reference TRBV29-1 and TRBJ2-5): SAVISQKPSRDICQRGTSLTIQCQVDSQVTMMFWYRQQPGQSLTLIATANQGSEATYESGFVIDKFPISRPNLTFSTLTVSNMSPEDSSIYLCSAQRGYGGETQYFGPGTRLLVL.

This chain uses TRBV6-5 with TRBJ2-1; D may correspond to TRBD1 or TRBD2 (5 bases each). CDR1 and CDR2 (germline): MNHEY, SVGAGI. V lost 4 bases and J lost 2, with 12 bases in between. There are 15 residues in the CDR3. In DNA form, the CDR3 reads TGTGCCAGCAGTTCCCCCCGGGGACCCTACAATGAGCAGTTCTTC. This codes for CASSSPRGPYNEQFF.

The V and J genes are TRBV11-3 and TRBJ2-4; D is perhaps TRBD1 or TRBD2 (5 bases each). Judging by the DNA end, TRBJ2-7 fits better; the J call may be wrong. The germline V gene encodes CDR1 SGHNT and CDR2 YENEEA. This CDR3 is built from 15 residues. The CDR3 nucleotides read TGTGCCAGCAGCCCAAATAGGGACGGAGCCTACGAGCAGTACTTC. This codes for CASSPNRDGAYEQYF.

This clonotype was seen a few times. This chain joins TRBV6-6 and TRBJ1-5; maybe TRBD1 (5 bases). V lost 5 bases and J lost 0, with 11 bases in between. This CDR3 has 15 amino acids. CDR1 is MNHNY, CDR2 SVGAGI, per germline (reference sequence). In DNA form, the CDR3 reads TGTGCCAGCAGTCAAGGACAACTTAGCAATCAGCCCCAGCATTTT. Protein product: CASSQGQLSNQPQHF.

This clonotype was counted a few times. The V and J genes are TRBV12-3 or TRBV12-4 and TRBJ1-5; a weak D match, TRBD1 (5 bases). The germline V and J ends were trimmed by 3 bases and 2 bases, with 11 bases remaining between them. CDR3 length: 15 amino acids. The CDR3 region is CASSFEPGRNQPQHF. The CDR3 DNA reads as TGTGCCAGCAGTTTTGAACCGGGACGCAATCAGCCCCAGCATTTT.

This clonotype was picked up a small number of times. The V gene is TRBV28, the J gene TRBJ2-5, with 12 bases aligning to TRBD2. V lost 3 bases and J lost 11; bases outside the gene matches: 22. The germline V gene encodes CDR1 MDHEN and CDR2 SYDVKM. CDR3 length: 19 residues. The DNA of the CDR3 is TGTGCCAGCAGTTTTGTCTGGCTAGCGGGGGGGCTAAAAACCAACCAGCAGTACTTC. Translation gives CASSFVWLAGGLKTNQQYF.

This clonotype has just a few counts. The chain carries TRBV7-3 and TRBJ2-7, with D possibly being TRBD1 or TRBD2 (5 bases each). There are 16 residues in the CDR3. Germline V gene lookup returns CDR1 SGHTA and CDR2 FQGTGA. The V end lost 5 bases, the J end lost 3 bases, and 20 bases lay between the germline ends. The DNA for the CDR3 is TGTGCCAGCAGCCTCACGGGACGCAGCGAGGACTACGAGCAGTACTTC. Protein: CASSLTGRSEDYEQYF.

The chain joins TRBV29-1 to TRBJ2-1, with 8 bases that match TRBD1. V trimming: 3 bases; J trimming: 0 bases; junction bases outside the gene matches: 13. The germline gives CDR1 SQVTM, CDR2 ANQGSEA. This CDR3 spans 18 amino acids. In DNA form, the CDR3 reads TGCAGCGTTGACGGTATGACAGGGGACAAGAGCTCCTACAATGAGCAGTTCTTC. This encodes CSVDGMTGDKSSYNEQFF.

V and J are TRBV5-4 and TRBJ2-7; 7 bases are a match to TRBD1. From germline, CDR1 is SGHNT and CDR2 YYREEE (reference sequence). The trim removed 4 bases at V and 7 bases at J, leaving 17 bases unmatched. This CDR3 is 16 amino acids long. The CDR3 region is CASSLPPLGQFNEQYF. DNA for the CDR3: TGTGCCAGCAGCCTCCCCCCTTTGGGACAGTTTAATGAGCAGTACTTC.

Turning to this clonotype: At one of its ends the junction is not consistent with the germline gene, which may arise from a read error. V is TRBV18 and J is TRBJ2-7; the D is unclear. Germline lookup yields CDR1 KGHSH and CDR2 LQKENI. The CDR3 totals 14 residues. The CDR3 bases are TGTGCCAGCTCTCCTGCCGGTGGAGCCTACGAGCAGGACTTC. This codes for CASSPAGGAYEQDF.

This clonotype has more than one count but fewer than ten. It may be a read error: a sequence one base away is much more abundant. The CDR3 spells CASSAERASMPQHF. The CDR3 DNA is TGTGCCAGCAGTGCTGAGAGGGCCTCTATGCCCCAGCATTTT. The J gene is TRBJ1-5, the V gene TRBV6-2 or TRBV6-3; D remains ambiguous. Trimming took off 5 bases at V and 9 bases at J, with 17 bases between the two ends. The CDR3 has 14 amino acids. Germline lookup yields CDR1 MNHEY and CDR2 SVGEGT.

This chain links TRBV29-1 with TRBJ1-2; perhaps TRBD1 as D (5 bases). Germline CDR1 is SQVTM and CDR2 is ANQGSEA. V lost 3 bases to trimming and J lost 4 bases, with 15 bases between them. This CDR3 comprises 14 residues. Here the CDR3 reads CSVEPAGGGYGYTF. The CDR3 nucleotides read TGCAGCGTTGAGCCGGCCGGGGGGGGCTATGGCTACACCTTC.

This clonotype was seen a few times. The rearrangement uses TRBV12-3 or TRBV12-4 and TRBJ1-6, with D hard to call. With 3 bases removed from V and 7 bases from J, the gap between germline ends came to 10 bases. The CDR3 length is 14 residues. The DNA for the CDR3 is TGTGCCAGCAGTTTTGCGGGGAGCAATTCACCCCTCCACTTT. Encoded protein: CASSFAGSNSPLHF.

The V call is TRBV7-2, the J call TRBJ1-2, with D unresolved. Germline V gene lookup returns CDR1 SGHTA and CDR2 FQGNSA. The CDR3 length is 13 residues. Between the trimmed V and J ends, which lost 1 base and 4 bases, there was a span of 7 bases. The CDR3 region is CASSLVSVYGYTF. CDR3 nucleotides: TGTGCCAGCAGCTTAGTGAGTGTCTATGGCTACACCTTC.

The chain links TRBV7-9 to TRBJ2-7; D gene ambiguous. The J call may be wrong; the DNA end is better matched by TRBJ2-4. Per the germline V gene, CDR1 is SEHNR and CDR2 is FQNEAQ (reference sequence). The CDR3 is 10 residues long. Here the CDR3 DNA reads TGTGCCAGCAGTTTGGACATTCAGTACTTC. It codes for CASSLDIQYF.

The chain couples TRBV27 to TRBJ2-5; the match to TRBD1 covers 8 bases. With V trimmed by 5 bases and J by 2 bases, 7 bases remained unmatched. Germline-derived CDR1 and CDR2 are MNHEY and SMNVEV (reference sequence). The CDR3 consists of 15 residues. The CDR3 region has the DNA TGTGCCAGCAGTCCCTGGACAGGGCATCAAGAGACCCAGTACTTC. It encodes CASSPWTGHQETQYF.

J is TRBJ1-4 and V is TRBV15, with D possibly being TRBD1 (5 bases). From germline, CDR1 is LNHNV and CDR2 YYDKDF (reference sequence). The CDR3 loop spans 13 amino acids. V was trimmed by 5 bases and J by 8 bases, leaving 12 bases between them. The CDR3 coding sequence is TGTGCCACCAGCGAGTATGGGGGGGAAAAACTGTTTTTT. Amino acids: CATSEYGGEKLFF. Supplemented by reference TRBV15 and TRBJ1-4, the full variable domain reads DAMVIQNPRYQVTQFGKPVTLSCSQTLNHNVMYWYQQKSSQAPKLLFHYYDKDFNNEADTPDNFQSRRPNTSFCFLDIRSPGLGDTAMYLCATSEYGGEKLFFGSGTQLSVL.

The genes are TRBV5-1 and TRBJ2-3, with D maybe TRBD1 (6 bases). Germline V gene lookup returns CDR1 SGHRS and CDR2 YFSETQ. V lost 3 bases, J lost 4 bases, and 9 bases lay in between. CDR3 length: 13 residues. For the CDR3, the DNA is TGCGCCAGCAGCTACAACAGGGCAGATACGCAGTATTTT. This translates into CASSYNRADTQYF. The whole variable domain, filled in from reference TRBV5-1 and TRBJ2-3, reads KAGVTQTPRYLIKTRGQQVTLSCSPISGHRSVSWYQQTPGQGLQFLFEYFSETQRNKGNFPGRFSGRQFSNSRSEMNVSTLELGDSALYLCASSYNRADTQYFGPGTRLTVL.

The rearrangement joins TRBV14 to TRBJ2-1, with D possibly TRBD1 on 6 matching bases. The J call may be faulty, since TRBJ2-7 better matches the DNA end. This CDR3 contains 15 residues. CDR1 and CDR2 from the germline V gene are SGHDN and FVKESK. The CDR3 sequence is CASSQRQGIYNEQYF. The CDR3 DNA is TGTGCCAGCAGCCAAAGGCAGGGGATATACAATGAGCAGTACTTC.

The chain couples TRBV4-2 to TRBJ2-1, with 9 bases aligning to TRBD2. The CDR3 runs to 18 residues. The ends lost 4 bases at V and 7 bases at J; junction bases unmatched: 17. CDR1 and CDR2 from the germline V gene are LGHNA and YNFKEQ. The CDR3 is CASSPSGAGGRAENEQFF. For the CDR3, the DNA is TGTGCCAGCAGCCCTAGCGGTGCCGGCGGGAGGGCCGAAAATGAGCAGTTCTTC.

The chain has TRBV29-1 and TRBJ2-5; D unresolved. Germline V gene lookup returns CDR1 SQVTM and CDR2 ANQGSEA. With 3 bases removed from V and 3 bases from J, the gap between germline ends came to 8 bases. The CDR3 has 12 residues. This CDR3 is CSVDTTEETQYF. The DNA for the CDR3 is TGCAGCGTTGACACTACCGAAGAGACCCAGTACTTC.

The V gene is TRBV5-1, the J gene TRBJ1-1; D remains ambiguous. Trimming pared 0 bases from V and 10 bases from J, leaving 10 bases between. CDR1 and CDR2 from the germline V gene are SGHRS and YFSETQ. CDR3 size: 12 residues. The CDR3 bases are TGCGCCAGCAGCTTGGATAGCGGGAGAGCTTTCTTT. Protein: CASSLDSGRAFF.

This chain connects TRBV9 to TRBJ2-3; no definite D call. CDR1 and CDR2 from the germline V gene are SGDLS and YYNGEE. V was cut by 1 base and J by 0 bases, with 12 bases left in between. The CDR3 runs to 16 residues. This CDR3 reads CASSVRADPSTDTQYF. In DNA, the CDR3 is TGTGCCAGCAGCGTAAGGGCGGATCCTAGCACAGATACGCAGTATTTT.